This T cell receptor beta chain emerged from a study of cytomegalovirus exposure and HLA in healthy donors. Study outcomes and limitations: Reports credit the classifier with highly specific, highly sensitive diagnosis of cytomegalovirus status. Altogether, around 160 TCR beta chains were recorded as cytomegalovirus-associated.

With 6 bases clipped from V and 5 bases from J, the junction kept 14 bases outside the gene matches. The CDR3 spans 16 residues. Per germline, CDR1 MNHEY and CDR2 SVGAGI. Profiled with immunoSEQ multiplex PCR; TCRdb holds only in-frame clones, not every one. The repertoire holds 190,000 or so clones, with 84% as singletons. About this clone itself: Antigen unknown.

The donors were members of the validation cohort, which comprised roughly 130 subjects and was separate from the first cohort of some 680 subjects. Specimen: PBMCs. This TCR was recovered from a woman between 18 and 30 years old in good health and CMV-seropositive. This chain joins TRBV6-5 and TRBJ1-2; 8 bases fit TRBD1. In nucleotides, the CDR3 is TGTGCCAGCAGCTACGGAGCAGGGGGCGAAGGGTATGGCTACACCTTC. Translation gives CASSYGAGGEGYGYTF.